Reported below is one TCR beta chain. The data were obtained in a study of blood T cell repertoires in COVID-19. At the level of the study: COVID-19 samples from acute and convalescent phases originated in the United States, Italy and Spain. The cDNA or gDNA used as material had been derived from T cells, B-cell-depleted T cells, or PBMCs.

CDR1 is LGHDT, CDR2 YNNKEL, per germline (reference sequence). The CDR3 is 15 residues long. V gave up 1 base and J gave up 4 bases, with 14 bases separating them. Authors' methods: Researchers report that nucleated cell counts were estimated from reference gene primer amplification. TCRdb's table, derived via immunoSEQ multiplex PCR, lists solely in-frame clones and lacks some. V and J calls and clone size follow that table, whereas D and trimming were derived from the DNA. The data show roughly 250,000 clones, with 70% to 90% seen just once and 2.1% held by the top ten. This TCR was recovered from a woman aged 40 to 50 who had recovered from COVID-19. The sequenced material came from peripheral blood. The rearrangement links TRBV3-1 (or the pseudogene TRBV3-2) to TRBJ2-7; D not resolved. For the CDR3, the DNA is TGTGCCAGCAGCCAAGTTGGAGTGAGGAGATACGAGCAGTACTTC. Translating gives CASSQVGVRRYEQYF.